The rows below give T cell receptor beta chains drawn from one sample of a study of a mutant IDH1 vaccine in newly diagnosed glioma. Profiling relied on immunoSEQ multiplex PCR, and the TCRdb table lists in-frame clones only, not all of them. The data show around 37,000 clones, 80% to 95% seen once. This material consisted of PBMCs, taken from a glioma patient treated with radiotherapy, temozolomide or both. The receptor source for this set is a young man with glioma. Both conserved end residues are part of each CDR3. The D gene is left open where the match is weak. Not every row has a clone size; where given, it reads once, few, many or a size class.

D gene: TRBD2; clone size: -; V gene: TRBV29-1; J gene: TRBJ2-1; CDR3 DNA: TGCAGCGTCGTAGCGGGAGGACGGGAGCAGTTCTTC; CDR3 protein: CSVVAGGREQFF
D gene: TRBD1; clone size: -; V gene: TRBV7-8; J gene: TRBJ1-5; CDR3 DNA: TGTGCCAGCAGCTTAGTGGGACAGGGATATGGGAATCAGCCCCAGCATTTT; CDR3 protein: CASSLVGQGYGNQPQHF
D gene: -; clone size: once; V gene: TRBV7-8; J gene: TRBJ1-2; CDR3 DNA: TGTGCCAGCAGCGAGACAGGCTATGGCTACACCTTC; CDR3 protein: CASSETGYGYTF
D gene: -; clone size: -; V gene: TRBV6-1; J gene: TRBJ1-3; CDR3 DNA: TGTGCCAGCAGTGACGGACAGCTCTCTGGAAACACCATATATTTT; CDR3 protein: CASSDGQLSGNTIYF
D gene: -; clone size: -; V gene: TRBV28; J gene: TRBJ2-7; CDR3 DNA: TGTGCCAGCAGCCTCACCCCCGGCTACGAGCAGTACTTC; CDR3 protein: CASSLTPGYEQYF
D gene: -; clone size: -; V gene: TRBV30; J gene: TRBJ1-2; CDR3 DNA: TGTGCCTGGAGTGTTGCTAACTATGGCTACACCTTC; CDR3 protein: CAWSVANYGYTF
D gene: TRBD1; clone size: few; V gene: TRBV10-3; J gene: TRBJ1-1; CDR3 DNA: TGTGCCATCAGTGGACAGGGGACGCATCGGAACACTGAAGCTTTCTTT; CDR3 protein: CAISGQGTHRNTEAFF
D gene: TRBD1; clone size: -; V gene: TRBV5-1; J gene: TRBJ2-5; CDR3 DNA: TGCGCCAGCAGCTTGGGGGGATACAGGGGACAAAGTCGGGAGACCCAGTACTTC; CDR3 protein: CASSLGGYRGQSRETQYF
D gene: -; clone size: -; V gene: TRBV7-2; J gene: TRBJ2-2; CDR3 DNA: TGTGCCAGCTCCCATGGGGTACTAGCGAACACCGGGGAGCTGTTTTTT; CDR3 protein: CASSHGVLANTGELFF
D gene: TRBD1; clone size: once; V gene: TRBV18; J gene: TRBJ1-2; CDR3 DNA: TGTGCCAGCTCATCGCGACAGGGGGCGGACTATGGCTACACCTTC; CDR3 protein: CASSSRQGADYGYTF